These 23 T cell receptor beta chains share one sample of origin, sequenced in a study of OX40 agonist ivuxolimab in advanced cancers. Sequencing used immunoSEQ multiplex PCR; TCRdb keeps in-frame clones, though not all of them. Of 45,000 to 65,000 clones listed, 75% to 95% were seen once; the top ten hold over 7.5%. The material was CD4+ or CD8+ T cells sorted from blood, obtained in a trial of the OX40 agonist ivuxolimab. Receptor source: an adult with an advanced solid tumor such as melanoma, head and neck, liver or kidney cancer.

The chain uses TRBV27 and TRBJ1-1; D remains ambiguous. The CDR3 sequence is 16 residues long. The ends were cut back, 5 bases at V and 0 bases at J, with 16 bases in the middle. Looked up from germline, CDR1 is MNHEY and CDR2 is SMNVEV (reference sequence). The CDR3 reads CASSPRVFQMNTEAFF. The CDR3 DNA sequence: TGTGCCAGCAGTCCACGGGTTTTCCAAATGAACACTGAAGCTTTCTTT.

V is TRBV21-1 and J is TRBJ2-1; the table gives TRBD1 as D, unverified against the DNA. TRBV21-1 is recorded as a pseudogene. This CDR3 is 19 amino acids long. CDR3 DNA sequence: TGTGCCAGCAGCGTCCTTGGGTCCGTGTTACAGGGGTCCTACAATGAGCAGTTCTTC. It yields the protein CASSVLGSVLQGSYNEQFF.

V is TRBV29-1 and J is TRBJ2-2; tentatively, D is TRBD1 (5 bases). Trimming took off 4 bases at V and 6 bases at J, with 9 bases between the two ends. The CDR3 covers 12 residues. Germline CDR1 reads SQVTM; CDR2 reads ANQGSEA. CDR3 sequence (DNA): TGCAGCGTTGGAGGACATTCCGGGGAGCTGTTTTTT. Translating it yields CSVGGHSGELFF.

V usage is TRBV9 and J usage is TRBJ2-3, with D perhaps matching TRBD1 or TRBD2 (6 bases each). V lost 3 bases, J lost 3 bases, and 14 bases lay in between. The CDR3 runs 15 residues. Per germline, CDR1 SGDLS and CDR2 YYNGEE. The CDR3 protein is CASSEGGLGTDTQYF. The CDR3 DNA follows: TGTGCCAGCAGCGAAGGGGGGTTAGGAACAGATACGCAGTATTTT.

The rearrangement links TRBV4-3 to TRBJ1-4; no reliable D call. Trimming cost V 0 bases and J 8 bases, with 13 bases left between them. Germline values: CDR1 LGHNA, CDR2 YSLEER. The CDR3 consists of 15 residues. Written as DNA, the CDR3 is TGCGCCAGCAGCCAAGATATGGTCTCTGGGGAAAAACTGTTTTTT. Protein sequence: CASSQDMVSGEKLFF.

The chain uses TRBV28 and TRBJ2-7, with 11 positions matching TRBD1. The CDR3 is made up of 16 amino acids. V shed 3 bases and J 3 bases; nucleotides not matched to a gene: 7. Germline values: CDR1 MDHEN, CDR2 SYDVKM. CDR3 coding DNA: TGTGCCAGCAGTTTCACCCCCGGGACAGGGGGCTACGAGCAGTACTTC. Translated, it gives CASSFTPGTGGYEQYF.

The genes are TRBV28 and TRBJ2-1, with TRBD1 matching over 9 bases. Germline CDR1 MDHEN, CDR2 SYDVKM. The CDR3 covers 16 residues. V gave up 3 bases and J gave up 4 bases; unmatched junction bases: 7. CDR3 sequence: CASSFPPQGAYNEQFF. CDR3 nucleotides: TGTGCCAGCAGTTTTCCCCCACAGGGGGCTTACAATGAGCAGTTCTTC.

The chain joins TRBV30 to TRBJ2-2; no clear D. Germline values: CDR1 GTSNPN, CDR2 SVGIG (reference sequence). The CDR3 is made up of 12 amino acids. V shed 0 bases and J shed 6 bases, with 5 bases lying between them. CDR3: CAWSVIAGELFF. The CDR3 DNA reads as TGTGCCTGGAGTGTCATTGCCGGGGAGCTGTTTTTT. Complete variable domain (other parts from reference TRBV30 and TRBJ2-2): SQTIHQWPATLVQPVGSPLSLECTVEGTSNPNLYWYRQAAGRGLQLLFYSVGIGQISSEVPQNLSASRPQDRQFILSSKKLLLSDSGFYLCAWSVIAGELFFGEGSRLTVL.

This rearrangement joins TRBV27 to TRBJ1-1; 7 bases agree with TRBD1. With V trimmed by 5 bases and J by 5 bases, 8 bases remained unmatched. CDR3 length: 14 amino acids. In germline, CDR1 is MNHEY, CDR2 SMNVEV (reference sequence). The CDR3 DNA reads TGTGCCAGCAGTATGACAGGGTCACGGACTGAAGCTTTCTTT. Translating gives CASSMTGSRTEAFF.

The chain carries TRBV27 and TRBJ1-2; D is undetermined. This CDR3 has 14 amino acids. The germline gives CDR1 MNHEY, CDR2 SMNVEV (reference sequence). Between the trimmed V and J ends, which lost 0 bases and 5 bases, there was a span of 10 bases. The CDR3 sequence is CASSLSPGSYGYTF. CDR3 DNA sequence: TGTGCCAGCAGTTTATCGCCAGGATCTTATGGCTACACCTTC.

The genes are TRBV28 and TRBJ2-1, with TRBD1 as a possible D gene (7 bases). The ends were cut back, 6 bases at V and 5 bases at J, with 20 bases in the middle. Germline V gene lookup returns CDR1 MDHEN and CDR2 SYDVKM. This CDR3 is 16 amino acids long. The CDR3 spells CASSSLRDSPNNEQFF. As DNA, the CDR3 is TGTGCCAGCAGCTCCTTGCGGGACAGCCCTAACAATGAGCAGTTCTTC.

The gene calls are TRBV19 and TRBJ1-1; no definite D call. The CDR3 extends over 11 amino acids. The germline V gene encodes CDR1 LNHDA and CDR2 SQIVND (reference sequence). V dropped 5 bases and J dropped 8 bases, with 9 bases sitting between them. CDR3 bases: TGTGCCAGTAGTTATGGGGAGGAAGCTTTCTTT. It specifies CASSYGEEAFF. Looking up the rest from reference TRBV19 and TRBJ1-1 gives the full variable domain: DGGITQSPKYLFRKEGQNVTLSCEQNLNHDAMYWYRQDPGQGLRLIYYSQIVNDFQKGDIAEGYSVSREKKESFPLTVTSAQKNPTAFYLCASSYGEEAFFGQGTRLTVV.

This clone was observed a single time. The rearrangement joins TRBV2 to TRBJ1-2; TRBD1 matches 7 bases. V lost 3 bases, J lost 4 bases, and 11 bases stayed unmatched. Germline-derived CDR1 and CDR2 are SNHLY and FYNNEI. The CDR3 length is 16 residues. CDR3 in DNA: TGTGCCAGCAGTGAGATAACAGGGGTTCGGGGCTATGGCTACACCTTC. Protein product: CASSEITGVRGYGYTF. The entire variable domain, with the rest obtained from reference TRBV2 and TRBJ1-2, is as follows: EPEVTQTPSHQVTQMGQEVILRCVPISNHLYFYWYRQILGQKVEFLVSFYNNEISEKSEIFDDQFSVERPDGSNFTLKIRSTKLEDSAMYFCASSEITGVRGYGYTFGSGTRLTVV.

This clone has only one observation. This chain joins TRBV7-8 and TRBJ1-2; no clear D gene. Germline lookup yields CDR1 SGHVS and CDR2 FQNEAQ. The CDR3 runs to 12 residues. Deletions cut 1 base from V and 4 bases from J, with 4 bases between. CDR3: CASSLDLYGYTF. The CDR3 nucleotides read TGTGCCAGCAGCTTAGATCTCTATGGCTACACCTTC.

This clone appeared a single time. The chain employs TRBV9 and TRBJ1-1, with D unresolved. The V gene's germline CDR1 is SGDLS and CDR2 YYNGEE. V was shortened by 4 bases and J by 3 bases, with 7 bases between the two germline ends. This CDR3 region has 12 residues. The CDR3 reads CASSPSDTEAFF. CDR3 nucleotide sequence: TGTGCCAGCAGCCCCAGTGACACTGAAGCTTTCTTT.

The chain employs TRBV6-5 and TRBJ2-3; D gene unclear. V was pared by 6 bases and J by 0 bases, with 4 bases between. The length of the CDR3 is 12 residues. Germline V CDR1 and CDR2: MNHEY, SVGAGI. The CDR3 DNA is TGTGCCAGCAGGGCTAGCACAGATACGCAGTATTTT. Translation gives CASRASTDTQYF.

This clone has just one count. The chain has TRBV28 and TRBJ2-5; the match to TRBD1 covers 10 bases. Germline CDR1 MDHEN, CDR2 SYDVKM. CDR3 length equals 16 residues. With V trimmed by 4 bases and J by 4 bases, 9 bases remained unmatched. The CDR3, as DNA: TGTGCCAGCAGTTCGCCGGGACAGGGGATACCAGAGACCCAGTACTTC. Its translation is CASSSPGQGIPETQYF.

V and J are TRBV7-2 and TRBJ2-3; possibly TRBD2 for D (5 bases). The CDR3 sequence is 17 residues long. CDR1 SGHTA and CDR2 FQGNSA come from the germline V gene. The V and J ends lost 1 base and 0 bases respectively, with 14 bases between them. The CDR3 coding sequence is TGTGCCAGCAGCTTAGGGGCGGGCCTAATTAGCACAGATACGCAGTATTTT. This encodes CASSLGAGLISTDTQYF.

This chain connects TRBV2 to TRBJ1-6; maybe TRBD1 (6 bases). Germline assignment: CDR1 SNHLY and CDR2 FYNNEI. V was trimmed by 3 bases and J by 6 bases, leaving 12 bases between them. The CDR3 runs 15 residues. CDR3 region: CASSDGGQLNSPLHF. CDR3 in DNA: TGTGCCAGCAGTGATGGGGGACAACTTAATTCACCCCTCCACTTT.

J is TRBJ1-5 and V is TRBV27; D gene uncertain. The germline gives CDR1 MNHEY, CDR2 SMNVEV (reference sequence). Trimming removed 3 bases from V and 5 bases from J, with 5 bases in between. This CDR3 is 12 amino acids long. The CDR3 loop reads CASSFWDQPQHF. DNA for the CDR3: TGTGCCAGCAGTTTTTGGGATCAGCCCCAGCATTTT.

This clone is a singleton in its sample. Other DNA sequences in the sample encode the same CDR3. J is TRBJ1-5 and V is TRBV28, with 8 nucleotides matching TRBD1. V shed 6 bases, J shed 6 bases, and the junction held 7 bases outside the gene matches. There are 14 residues in the CDR3. In germline, CDR1 is MDHEN, CDR2 SYDVKM. DNA for the CDR3: TGTGCCAGCAGCCTCGGACAGGGCGGTCAGCCCCAGCATTTT. Translating it yields CASSLGQGGQPQHF.

This chain connects TRBV4-1 to TRBJ2-5; no clear D. The V end lost 0 bases, the J end lost 2 bases, and 13 bases lay between the germline ends. This CDR3 contains 16 residues. Germline CDR1 reads MGHRA; CDR2 reads YSYEKL. Here the CDR3 reads CASSQDPPSRQETQYF. In nucleotides, the CDR3 is TGCGCCAGCAGCCAAGATCCCCCAAGCCGACAAGAGACCCAGTACTTC.

This chain connects TRBV7-2 to TRBJ2-1, with 11 bases that match TRBD2. CDR3 length equals 15 residues. J was trimmed by 8 bases and V by 1 base; bases with no gene match: 4. From germline, CDR1 is SGHTA and CDR2 FQGNSA. The CDR3 sequence is CASSLELAGVDEQFF. For the CDR3, the DNA is TGTGCCAGCAGCTTAGAACTAGCGGGGGTAGATGAGCAGTTCTTC. Using reference TRBV7-2 and TRBJ2-1 for the parts outside the CDR3, the full variable domain is GAGVSQSPSNKVTEKGKDVELRCDPISGHTALYWYRQSLGQGLEFLIYFQGNSAPDKSGLPSDRFSAERTGGSVSTLTIQRTQQEDSAVYLCASSLELAGVDEQFFGPGTRLTVL.